Below, 29 T cell receptor beta chains from the same sample are listed, as sequenced in a study of chemoradiotherapy in HPV16-positive cancers. Here immunoSEQ multiplex PCR was the method, and the copy in TCRdb shows in-frame clones only, minus some. The sample holds more than 20,000 clones, approximately 92% seen once. Sample: blood, taken from a patient who underwent chemoradiotherapy. The origin of the receptors is a human donor with HPV-associated anogenital cancer.

The chain employs TRBV9 and TRBJ2-2; D perhaps matches TRBD2 (5 bases). The germline V gene has CDR1 SGDLS and CDR2 YYNGEE. The V end lost 6 bases, the J end lost 0 bases, and 12 bases lay between the germline ends. The CDR3 runs 15 residues. The CDR3 protein is CASTPTGTNTGELFF. CDR3 nucleotides: TGTGCCAGCACCCCCACGGGAACGAACACCGGGGAGCTGTTTTTT.

The chain couples TRBV7-2 to TRBJ2-1, with 10 bases lining up with TRBD2. Unmatched junction bases numbered 6, after V lost 0 bases and J lost 7 bases. CDR1 is SGHTA, CDR2 FQGNSA, per germline. The CDR3 runs to 16 residues. DNA of the CDR3: TGTGCCAGCAGCTTAGCCTCAGCGGGGGGGTTAAATGAGCAGTTCTTC. Amino acid sequence: CASSLASAGGLNEQFF. Filled out from reference TRBV7-2 and TRBJ2-1, the complete variable domain reads GAGVSQSPSNKVTEKGKDVELRCDPISGHTALYWYRQSLGQGLEFLIYFQGNSAPDKSGLPSDRFSAERTGGSVSTLTIQRTQQEDSAVYLCASSLASAGGLNEQFFGPGTRLTVL.

This clone appeared once. The V and J genes are TRBV2 and TRBJ2-5; D gene ambiguous. V lost 5 bases and J 5 bases, leaving 9 bases between the germline ends. The germline V gene has CDR1 SNHLY and CDR2 FYNNEI. This CDR3 has 12 amino acids. CDR3 loop: CASSKHVETQYF. CDR3 nucleotide sequence: TGTGCCAGCAGTAAACACGTGGAGACCCAGTACTTC.

The V gene is TRBV7-6, the J gene TRBJ2-3; D call uncertain. The V end lost 6 bases, the J end lost 2 bases, and 9 bases lay between the germline ends. CDR3 length: 13 residues. The germline V gene encodes CDR1 SGHVS and CDR2 FNYEAQ. The CDR3 loop is CASSTWTTDTQYF. The CDR3 nucleotides read TGTGCCAGCAGTACATGGACCACAGATACGCAGTATTTT.

For the CDR3, the DNA is TGTGCCAGCAGCTTAGCTGGACAGGGGATTCAGCCCCAGCATTTT. Translating gives CASSLAGQGIQPQHF. The J gene is TRBJ1-5, the V gene TRBV7-9; 9 positions agree with TRBD1. The J segment lost 6 bases and the V segment lost 0 bases, leaving 3 bases of the junction unmatched. The CDR3 contains 15 residues. CDR1 is SEHNR, CDR2 FQNEAQ, per germline (reference sequence).

This chain uses TRBV5-1 with TRBJ1-2; D is perhaps TRBD1 (6 bases). Germline CDR1 reads SGHRS; CDR2 reads YFSETQ. Trimming removed 4 bases from V and 7 bases from J, with 26 bases in between. The length of the CDR3 is 17 residues. The CDR3 sequence is CASSEGGSGHPPGGYTF. The CDR3 DNA is TGCGCCAGCAGCGAAGGCGGTTCGGGACACCCACCGGGTGGCTACACCTTC. Variable domain in full (rest from reference TRBV5-1 and TRBJ1-2): KAGVTQTPRYLIKTRGQQVTLSCSPISGHRSVSWYQQTPGQGLQFLFEYFSETQRNKGNFPGRFSGRQFSNSRSEMNVSTLELGDSALYLCASSEGGSGHPPGGYTFGSGTRLTVV.

The J gene is TRBJ2-1, the V gene TRBV19, with 9 positions matching TRBD1. Germline V gives CDR1 LNHDA, CDR2 SQIVND (reference sequence). The ends lost 3 bases at V and 6 bases at J; junction bases unmatched: 6. The CDR3 sequence is 15 residues long. CDR3 DNA sequence: TGTGCCAGTAGTATTGGGGACAGGGAGGTCAATGAGCAGTTCTTC. Translated, it gives CASSIGDREVNEQFF.

The count of this clone is one. The rearrangement links TRBV21-1 to TRBJ1-1. TRBV21-1 has pseudogene status. The CDR3 has 12 residues. CDR3 in DNA: TGTGCCAGCAAAGAGAAATTCACTGAAGCTTTCTTT. It encodes CASKEKFTEAFF.

This chain links TRBV19 with TRBJ1-3, with TRBD1 identical over 8 bases. Trimming cost V 4 bases and J 1 base; bases outside gene matches: 9. There are 17 residues in the CDR3. Germline V lookup: CDR1 LNHDA, CDR2 SQIVND (reference sequence). Written as DNA, the CDR3 is TGTGCCAGTAGTACCCCGGGACAGGCAAGTTCTGGAAACACCATATATTTT. Translation: CASSTPGQASSGNTIYF.

The chain uses TRBV5-1 and TRBJ2-7, with 7 bases matching TRBD2. The V and J ends lost 1 base and 3 bases, in that order; junction bases with no gene match: 7. Germline-derived CDR1 and CDR2 are SGHRS and YFSETQ. CDR3 size: 15 residues. The CDR3 reads CASSLWGGSGYEQYF. The CDR3 nucleotides read TGCGCCAGCAGCTTGTGGGGAGGGAGCGGCTACGAGCAGTACTTC.

J is TRBJ2-7 and V is TRBV28, with TRBD1 identical over 7 bases. This CDR3 spans 12 amino acids. Germline CDR1 reads MDHEN; CDR2 reads SYDVKM. V was clipped by 3 bases and J by 6 bases; unmatched bases: 2. The DNA for the CDR3 is TGTGCCAGCAGTTTGAGGACAGGCGAGCAGTACTTC. This translates into CASSLRTGEQYF.

This clone was detected once. The chain joins TRBV5-1 to TRBJ1-3; D gene ambiguous. This CDR3 region has 14 residues. Trimming removed 5 bases from V and 0 bases from J, with 9 bases in between. CDR1 and CDR2 from the germline V gene are SGHRS and YFSETQ. CDR3 sequence reads: CASRQLNSGNTIYF. Written as DNA, the CDR3 is TGCGCCAGCAGACAGCTGAACTCTGGAAACACCATATATTTT.

The chain is built from TRBV7-2 and TRBJ2-7, with 9 bases aligning to TRBD1. The germline V gene has CDR1 SGHTA and CDR2 FQGNSA. The CDR3 is made up of 13 amino acids. J lost 4 bases, V lost 8 bases, and 6 bases had no gene match. In DNA form, the CDR3 reads TGTGCCAGCGCGGGGACAGGGAGATACGAGCAGTACTTC. Residues: CASAGTGRYEQYF.

The V and J genes are TRBV18 and TRBJ1-3, with 7 bases lining up with TRBD1. CDR3 length equals 16 residues. The ends lost 4 bases at V and 0 bases at J; junction bases unmatched: 6. Germline lookup yields CDR1 KGHSH and CDR2 LQKENI. The CDR3 DNA sequence: TGTGCCAGCTCACTACAGGGGAAGAGCTCTGGAAACACCATATATTTT. It translates to CASSLQGKSSGNTIYF. The entire variable domain, with the rest obtained from reference TRBV18 and TRBJ1-3, is as follows: NAGVMQNPRHLVRRRGQEARLRCSPMKGHSHVYWYRQLPEEGLKFMVYLQKENIIDESGMPKERFSAEFPKEGPSILRIQQVVRGDSAAYFCASSLQGKSSGNTIYFGEGSWLTVV.

This clone was found once. The chain has TRBV2 and TRBJ1-2; 7 bases are a match to TRBD1. The V and J ends lost 6 bases and 7 bases, in that order; junction bases with no gene match: 5. This CDR3 is 12 amino acids long. Germline V gives CDR1 SNHLY, CDR2 FYNNEI. CDR3 loop: CASSSRGFGYTF. The CDR3 DNA is TGTGCCAGCAGCTCCAGGGGGTTTGGCTACACCTTC.

The chain carries TRBV7-9 and TRBJ1-2, with no clear D. Germline CDR1 is SEHNR and CDR2 is FQNEAQ (reference sequence). The CDR3 contains 14 residues. V was pared by 4 bases and J by 2 bases, with 11 bases between. CDR3 DNA sequence: TGTGCCAGCAGCTCAGAAGGGAGGAACTATGGCTACACCTTC. Translation gives CASSSEGRNYGYTF. The full variable domain, in which reference TRBV7-9 and TRBJ1-2 provide the parts outside the CDR3, is DTGVSQNPRHKITKRGQNVTFRCDPISEHNRLYWYRQTLGQGPEFLTYFQNEAQLEKSRLLSDRFSAERPKGSFSTLEIQRTEQGDSAMYLCASSSEGRNYGYTFGSGTRLTVV.

J is TRBJ2-7 and V is TRBV6-5; 7 positions agree with TRBD1. V shed 5 bases and J 0 bases; nucleotides not matched to a gene: 7. Germline CDR1 and CDR2: MNHEY and SVGAGI. This CDR3 contains 15 residues. The CDR3 here is CASSTPGQYSYEQYF. In nucleotides, the CDR3 is TGTGCCAGCAGTACTCCGGGACAGTACTCCTACGAGCAGTACTTC.

The DNA of the CDR3 is TGTGCCACCGACAGGGGAATGTCATTAGGCAATCAGCCCCAGCATTTT. As protein: CATDRGMSLGNQPQHF. This chain joins TRBV28 and TRBJ1-5; 8 bases fit TRBD1. The CDR3 runs 16 residues. V was clipped by 10 bases and J by 2 bases; unmatched bases: 13. Germline-derived CDR1 and CDR2 are MDHEN and SYDVKM.

The chain uses TRBV6-5 and TRBJ2-2, with 7 bases that match TRBD1. CDR3 length: 15 residues. CDR1 and CDR2 from the germline V gene are MNHEY and SVGAGI. The V segment lost 5 bases and the J segment 2 bases; nucleotides outside the gene matches: 5. The CDR3 coding sequence is TGTGCCAGCAGTATACAGGGGCTCAACACCGGGGAGCTGTTTTTT. It translates to CASSIQGLNTGELFF.

In DNA form, the CDR3 reads TGTGCCAGCAGCCCCCGGTTTTGGGGATCCCTCTACCGCAGTGAGCAGTTCTTC. It encodes CASSPRFWGSLYRSEQFF. The chain combines TRBV5-6 with TRBJ2-1; D uncertain. CDR3 length equals 18 residues. V was pared by 4 bases and J by 9 bases, with 29 bases between. Germline CDR1 is SGHDT and CDR2 is YYEEEE.

The gene calls are TRBV29-1 and TRBJ1-1; D unresolved. CDR1 and CDR2 from the germline V gene are SQVTM and ANQGSEA. Deletions cut 7 bases from V and 3 bases from J, with 6 bases between. The CDR3 consists of 10 residues. CDR3 in DNA: TGCAGCGGACGGGACACTGAAGCTTTCTTT. As protein: CSGRDTEAFF.

Concerning this clone: Other DNA variants within this sample encode the same CDR3. The chain links TRBV7-9 to TRBJ1-5; no definite D call. Per germline, CDR1 SEHNR and CDR2 FQNEAQ (reference sequence). V lost 1 base to trimming and J lost 0 bases, with 7 bases between them. CDR3 length equals 15 residues. The CDR3 sequence is CASSLGGYSNQPQHF. The CDR3 coding sequence is TGTGCCAGCAGCTTAGGGGGATATAGCAATCAGCCCCAGCATTTT.

This chain uses TRBV5-1 with TRBJ1-1; 7 bases map to TRBD1. The CDR3 runs 14 residues. Germline assignment: CDR1 SGHRS and CDR2 YFSETQ. V dropped 2 bases and J dropped 6; count of bases not matched to a gene: 7. The CDR3: CASSLVGGVSEAFF. CDR3 in DNA: TGCGCCAGCAGCTTAGTAGGGGGCGTCTCTGAAGCTTTCTTT.

V is TRBV27 and J is TRBJ1-4, with D unresolved. CDR1 and CDR2 (germline): MNHEY, SMNVEV (reference sequence). The CDR3 extends over 13 amino acids. V gave up 6 bases and J gave up 7 bases, with 12 bases separating them. The CDR3 sequence is CASRPGHLEKLFF. CDR3 nucleotide sequence: TGTGCCAGCAGACCCGGGCACCTTGAAAAACTGTTTTTT.

The CDR3 is CASSTWDSGSQPQHF. DNA for the CDR3: TGTGCCAGCAGTACCTGGGACAGTGGAAGTCAGCCCCAGCATTTT. The V call is TRBV6-6, the J call TRBJ1-5, with 7 bases identical to TRBD1. Germline CDR1 MNHNY, CDR2 SVGAGI (reference sequence). The CDR3 has 15 residues. Trimming took 5 bases from V and 6 from J; bases not matched to a gene: 10.

This sequence joins TRBV11-3 and TRBJ2-2, with unresolved D. Trimming removed 6 bases from V and 2 bases from J, with 13 bases in between. The CDR3 totals 15 residues. CDR1 and CDR2 (germline): SGHNT, YENEEA. CDR3 protein: CASRGGRANTGELFF. As DNA, the CDR3 is TGTGCCAGCAGGGGCGGCCGGGCCAACACCGGGGAGCTGTTTTTT.

The chain combines TRBV7-2 with TRBJ2-5, with D perhaps matching TRBD2 (6 bases). The germline V gene has CDR1 SGHTA and CDR2 FQGNSA. V lost 3 bases and J 5 bases, leaving 10 bases between the germline ends. The length of the CDR3 is 13 residues. CDR3 coding DNA: TGTGCCAGCAGCTTCGGGGCGGGGGAGACCCAGTACTTC. It translates to CASSFGAGETQYF. The whole variable domain, filled in from reference TRBV7-2 and TRBJ2-5, reads GAGVSQSPSNKVTEKGKDVELRCDPISGHTALYWYRQSLGQGLEFLIYFQGNSAPDKSGLPSDRFSAERTGGSVSTLTIQRTQQEDSAVYLCASSFGAGETQYFGPGTRLLVL.

The rearrangement uses TRBV29-1 and TRBJ2-1; either TRBD1 or TRBD2 may fit D (5 bases each). The germline gives CDR1 SQVTM, CDR2 ANQGSEA. CDR3 length equals 16 residues. Trimming removed 1 base at V and 0 bases at J, with 13 bases between. The CDR3, as DNA: TGCAGCGTTGAAGGAGGGGCTAGGAGCTCCTACAATGAGCAGTTCTTC. It specifies CSVEGGARSSYNEQFF.

The chain employs TRBV29-1 and TRBJ2-3, with TRBD2 identical over 10 bases. This CDR3 contains 14 residues. CDR1 and CDR2 (germline): SQVTM, ANQGSEA. Germline trimming cut 7 bases from V and 4 bases from J; bases unmatched to any gene: 8. CDR3 in amino acids: CSAKREGHSDTQYF. The CDR3 DNA reads TGCAGCGCTAAGCGGGAGGGCCACTCAGATACGCAGTATTTT.